This entry concerns a single T cell receptor (beta chain). Its antigen target is currently unknown. No base qualities exist here, and no much larger clone lies one base off it. Other nucleotide sequences from this sample produce the same CDR3. TCR CDR3 regions were amplified from genomic DNA by multiplex PCR using the deep immunoSEQ assay. Extracted genomic DNA from each cell subset was spread evenly across all wells of several immunoSEQ 96-well plates, with each plate serving as a replicate. For sorted subsets, 200 to 250 ng of genomic DNA, equivalent to 25,000 to 35,000 T cell genomes, went into each replicate PCR. Purified libraries were measured with a Qubit 3.0 fluorometer, size-checked on a Bioanalyzer 2100, and measured again with the KAPA Library Quantification kit. A separate single-read 150-cycle Illumina NextSeq 550 flow cell was used to sequence each immunoSEQ 96-well plate. Per the original workflow: Because the immunoSEQ output held only junctional sequences and lacked quality scores, the filtering could not match the filtering applied to full-length reads. Sequences were annotated with PyIR, a Python wrapper for IgBLAST v1.9, using IMGT germline references to assign V/J genes and CDR3. Any read was removed if the V/J assignment was weak (E-value above 1e-6), the CDR3 was missing, or the read contained stop codons, out-of-frame junctions, or ambiguous translated residues. V3J clonotypes were defined as sequences sharing the same inferred V gene, J gene, and CDR3 amino acid sequence. To compute the percentage overlap between repertoires, the number of shared unique clonotypes was divided by the size of the smaller repertoire. RTK rarefaction, the Chao1 estimator, and Recon v2.1 estimates of unobserved clonotypes were used to assess repertoire richness. Generation probabilities for all TCRbeta clonotypes obtained by the gDNA method from a handful of donors were computed using OLGA. Imported from immuneACCESS, the table was reduced by TCRdb to in-frame sequences with V and J called. These copies leave out some clones; in studies compared against another copy, an unresolved V gene accounts for under half, and the cause of the remainder is not known. For V, J and clone size, that table is used; D and trimming come from the DNA. In all, the sample holds some 2 million clones, and over 85% of those were seen once. The ten largest clonotypes hold 1% to 1.5% of the sample.

This specimen belongs to a study of shared clonotypes between healthy human individuals (dated by TCRdb to 2018 to 2021). Notes on the research overall: The cohort comprised a couple of women and a few men aged 18 to 49 years. For each donor, CD4 naive and CD4 memory were each given three plates, CD8 naive was given two plates, and CD8 memory was given one plate. To estimate repertoire size and how much clonotypes are shared between individuals, the study performed deep sequencing of blood TCR repertoires from about five healthy adults. To increase sequencing depth and limit assay-specific biases, different laboratories used diverse techniques to prepare libraries and sequence TCR repertoires. Leukapheresis yielded between about 0.8 and 8.9 billion PBMCs per donor. Points the paper makes about the study in general: Pairwise subsampling indicated that sequencing depth was expected to affect the degree of clonotype sharing among donors. Clonotypes shared by all four sorted-subset donors showed higher generation probabilities than non-shared clonotypes. Across four donors, roughly 5.1% of naive CD4, roughly 3.5% of naive CD8, under 2.5% of memory CD4, and about 0.44% of memory CD8 clonotypes were shared. Naive subsets generally had larger estimated clonotype richness than memory subsets. Only blood was sampled, and tissue TCR repertoires likely differ from those in blood. The small number of donors limited the genetic and exposure-history diversity represented. Incomplete sequencing was indicated by rarefaction of sorted-subset datasets, despite the large sequencing depth.

The cysteine opens and the phenylalanine closes a CDR3 of 14 amino acids. The retained sequence is limited to the CDR3, 42 bases, with the frame set at the first base. The germline V gene yields MGHRA for CDR1 and YSYEKL for CDR2. V loses 1 base, J loses 4 bases, and the germline ends lie 10 bases apart. CD8 naive samples consisted of CD45RO-negative cells that were positively selected for CCR7, yielding a CD45RA+CCR7+ population without TemRA cells. Donors were healthy HIV-negative adults with no recently reported acute infections or vaccinations. Every donor was a Caucasian adult living in Nashville, Tennessee, USA. Blood was collected by leukapheresis, and PBMCs were isolated by Ficoll-Histopaque density gradient centrifugation and then cryopreserved in liquid nitrogen vapor phase. Analytical flow cytometry was used to check the purity and quantity of each magnetically sorted T cell population. Each sorted fraction had its genomic DNA isolated and then quantified by UV absorbance on a Nanodrop 2000c.

This chain is built from TRBV4-1 and TRBJ1-1; the D segment could be TRBD1, given 5 matching bases. The sequenced material came from naive CD8+ T cells sorted from blood. The meaning of the sample's cell subset or site label: CD45RA+CCR7+. This clonotype originated in a man aged 18 to 29 in good health. The CDR3 region: CASSQVLGGTEAFF. DNA sequence: TGCGCCAGCAGCCAAGTTTTGGGGGGCACTGAAGCTTTCTTT.